This TCR beta chain was captured in a study of cytomegalovirus exposure and HLA in healthy donors. The PCR employed 60 Vbeta primers together with 13 Jbeta primers. Only in-frame clones appear in the TCRdb table, and some are missing; sequencing was by immunoSEQ multiplex PCR. Of over 150,000 clones in the sample, under 80% were seen once. V dropped 7 bases and J dropped 7 bases, with 15 bases sitting between them. Germline CDR1 and CDR2: MNHEY and SVGAGI. The CDR3 extends over 13 amino acids. The rearrangement links TRBV6-5 to TRBJ2-3; the D is unclear. Sequenced material: PBMCs. The sequence was obtained from a man younger than 40 in good health and CMV-seropositive. The DNA for the CDR3 is TGTGCCAGCACCCCCGCAGTTCTGCATACGCAGTATTTT. This sequence encodes CASTPAVLHTQYF.